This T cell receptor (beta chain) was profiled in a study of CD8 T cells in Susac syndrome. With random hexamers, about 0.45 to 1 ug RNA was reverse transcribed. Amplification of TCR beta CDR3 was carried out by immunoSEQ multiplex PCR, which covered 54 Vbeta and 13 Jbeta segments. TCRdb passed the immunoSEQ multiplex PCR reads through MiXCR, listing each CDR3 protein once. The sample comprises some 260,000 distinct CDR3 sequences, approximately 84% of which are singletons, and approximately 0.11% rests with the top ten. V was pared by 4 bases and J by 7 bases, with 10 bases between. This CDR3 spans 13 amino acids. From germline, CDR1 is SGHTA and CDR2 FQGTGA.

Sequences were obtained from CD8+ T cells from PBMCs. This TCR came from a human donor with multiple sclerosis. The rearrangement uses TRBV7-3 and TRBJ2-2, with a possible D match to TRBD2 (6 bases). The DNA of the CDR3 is TGTGCCAGCAGCTCGGGACTTGGCGGGGAGCTGTTTTTT. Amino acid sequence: CASSSGLGGELFF. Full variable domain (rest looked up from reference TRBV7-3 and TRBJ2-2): GAGVSQTPSNKVTEKGKYVELRCDPISGHTALYWYRQSLGQGPEFLIYFQGTGAADDSGLPNDRFFAVRPEGSVSTLKIQRTERGDSAVYLCASSSGLGGELFFGEGSRLTVL.